The 26 T cell receptor beta chains below were found in one sample sequenced in a study of blood T cell repertoires in COVID-19. Using immunoSEQ multiplex PCR, the repertoire was profiled, and TCRdb retains in-frame clones only, with some absent. Found here are about 240,000 clones, around 86% of them singletons; the top ten hold roughly 1.9%. Sequencing was carried out using peripheral blood. These receptors all come from a man aged 25-45 years who had recovered from COVID-19.

The J gene is TRBJ1-2, the V gene TRBV16, with a tentative D call TRBD1 (5 bases). The CDR3 is 15 amino acids. The germline V gene has CDR1 KGHSY and CDR2 FQNENV. V lost 0 bases and J lost 5, with 13 bases in between. CDR3 loop: CASSQSVVRGYGYTF. The CDR3 bases are TGTGCCAGCAGCCAATCAGTCGTAAGGGGATATGGCTACACCTTC.

This clone showed up just a few times. Other DNA sequences of this sample code for an identical CDR3. The chain carries TRBV6-1 and TRBJ1-6, with D maybe TRBD1 (5 bases). Trimming cost V 3 bases and J 9 bases, with 12 bases left between them. Germline CDR1 is MNHNS and CDR2 is SASEGT. There are 14 residues in the CDR3. The CDR3 coding sequence is TGTGCCAGCAGTGATGGGCAGGGCGGTTCACCCCTCCACTTT. Translating it yields CASSDGQGGSPLHF.

This clone was observed a single time. The chain carries TRBV2 and TRBJ2-5; the D gene is possibly TRBD2 (6 bases). The CDR3 length is 15 residues. CDR1 is SNHLY and CDR2 is FYNNEI in the germline V gene. The V end was cut by 7 bases, the J end by 1 base, with 16 bases between. The CDR3 protein is CASTDGGATQETQYF. CDR3 nucleotide sequence: TGTGCCAGCACCGACGGGGGTGCGACCCAAGAGACCCAGTACTTC.

The gene calls are TRBV7-9 and TRBJ2-4, with 7 bases lining up with TRBD2. The germline CDR1 and CDR2 sequences are SEHNR and FQNEAQ (reference sequence). The ends lost 1 base at V and 5 bases at J; junction bases unmatched: 11. The CDR3 is made up of 17 amino acids. CDR3 sequence: CASSLGFARTRENIQYF. The CDR3 nucleotides are TGTGCCAGCAGCTTAGGGTTTGCAAGGACTAGGGAAAACATTCAGTACTTC.

The chain has TRBV19 and TRBJ1-5; D ambiguous. CDR3 length: 13 amino acids. The germline CDR1 and CDR2 sequences are LNHDA and SQIVND (reference sequence). V dropped 6 bases and J dropped 11 bases, with 17 bases sitting between them. The DNA for the CDR3 is TGTGCCAGTAGCATGGACTCCTGGACGGCCCAGCATTTT. This codes for CASSMDSWTAQHF.

The chain links TRBV12-3 or TRBV12-4 to TRBJ1-1; the D is unclear. V lost 5 bases and J 3 bases, leaving 10 bases between the germline ends. This CDR3 spans 13 amino acids. The CDR3 spells CASSLVRDTEAFF. The CDR3 coding sequence is TGTGCCAGCAGTCTGGTCCGGGACACTGAAGCTTTCTTT.

This sequence joins TRBV5-1 and TRBJ2-2, with unresolved D. The germline V gene has CDR1 SGHRS and CDR2 YFSETQ. V lost 2 bases to trimming and J lost 1 base, with 9 bases between them. This CDR3 is 15 amino acids long. The CDR3 spells CASSLSQWNTGELFF. CDR3 sequence (DNA): TGCGCCAGCAGCTTATCGCAGTGGAACACCGGGGAGCTGTTTTTT.

This clone has only one observation. The rearrangement links TRBV4-1 to TRBJ1-6; the match to TRBD1 covers 8 bases. Trimming took 4 bases from V and 10 from J; bases not matched to a gene: 15. Looked up from germline, CDR1 is MGHRA and CDR2 is YSYEKL. CDR3 length: 17 residues. Here the CDR3 DNA reads TGCGCCAGCAGCCGCACCCAAACACAGGGGGGGGGATCACCCCTCCACTTT. Translated: CASSRTQTQGGGSPLHF.

This chain links TRBV7-9 with TRBJ2-5; 8 bases agree with TRBD1. V shed 5 bases and J 5 bases; nucleotides not matched to a gene: 7. Germline V gene data show CDR1 as SEHNR and CDR2 as FQNEAQ (reference sequence). The CDR3 loop spans 14 amino acids. CDR3 amino acids: CASSPQGAGETQYF. CDR3 sequence (DNA): TGTGCCAGCAGCCCCCAGGGGGCCGGGGAGACCCAGTACTTC.

The V and J genes are TRBV25-1 and TRBJ2-2; 10 positions match TRBD2. Germline lookup yields CDR1 MGHDK and CDR2 SYGVNS. The CDR3 contains 15 residues. J lost 3 bases, V lost 4 bases, and 2 bases had no gene match. This CDR3 is CASSVAGGYTGELFF. The CDR3 bases are TGTGCCAGCAGTGTAGCGGGGGGCTACACCGGGGAGCTGTTTTTT.

This CDR3 reads CASLSRPGTEAFF. The CDR3 DNA reads as TGTGCCAGCTTGTCACGACCGGGGACTGAAGCTTTCTTT. The genes are TRBV6-5 and TRBJ1-1, with D unclear. The germline CDR1 and CDR2 sequences are MNHEY and SVGAGI. V was shortened by 8 bases and J by 5 bases, with 15 bases between the two germline ends. The CDR3 is 13 residues long.

The chain joins TRBV11-1 to TRBJ2-3; D might be TRBD2 (6 bases). The CDR3 has 16 amino acids. The germline V and J ends were trimmed by 2 bases and 1 base, with 13 bases remaining between them. The germline V gene encodes CDR1 SGHAT and CDR2 FQDESV (reference sequence). The CDR3 is CASSLNSAGRTDTQYF. The CDR3 DNA sequence: TGTGCCAGCAGCTTAAACTCCGCGGGGCGCACAGATACGCAGTATTTT. Using reference TRBV11-1 and TRBJ2-3 for the parts outside the CDR3, the full variable domain is EAEVAQSPRYKITEKSQAVAFWCDPISGHATLYWYRQILGQGPELLVQFQDESVVDDSQLPKDRFSAERLKGVDSTLKIQPAELGDSAMYLCASSLNSAGRTDTQYFGPGTRLTVL.

The chain couples TRBV2 to TRBJ2-3; D may be TRBD1 (5 bases). Germline assignment: CDR1 SNHLY and CDR2 FYNNEI. Trimming shortened V by 4 bases and J by 6 bases, and 17 bases separated the two germline ends. This CDR3 is 15 amino acids long. The CDR3 protein is CASSVRQGGFDTQYF. In DNA form, the CDR3 reads TGTGCCAGCAGTGTCAGGCAGGGTGGTTTTGATACGCAGTATTTT. Full variable domain (remainder filled in from reference TRBV2 and TRBJ2-3): EPEVTQTPSHQVTQMGQEVILRCVPISNHLYFYWYRQILGQKVEFLVSFYNNEISEKSEIFDDQFSVERPDGSNFTLKIRSTKLEDSAMYFCASSVRQGGFDTQYFGPGTRLTVL.

The chain uses TRBV6-1 and TRBJ2-3, with 11 bases lining up with TRBD2. Germline values: CDR1 MNHNS, CDR2 SASEGT. CDR3 length: 16 residues. The trim removed 3 bases at V and 3 bases at J, leaving 5 bases unmatched. The CDR3 loop is CASSDLAGGPTDTQYF. The CDR3 DNA follows: TGTGCCAGCAGTGATTTAGCGGGGGGGCCGACAGATACGCAGTATTTT.

This CDR3 reads CASRAPGQGSFSETQYF. The CDR3 region has the DNA TGTGCCAGCAGGGCGCCGGGACAGGGATCCTTCTCGGAGACCCAGTACTTC. V usage is TRBV28 and J usage is TRBJ2-5; 9 bases agree with TRBD1. CDR3 length equals 17 residues. The V and J ends lost 6 bases and 5 bases, in that order; junction bases with no gene match: 16. Germline CDR1 is MDHEN and CDR2 is SYDVKM. Based on the CDR3 plus reference TRBV28 and TRBJ2-5, the full variable domain is DVKVTQSSRYLVKRTGEKVFLECVQDMDHENMFWYRQDPGLGLRLIYFSYDVKMKEKGDIPEGYSVSREKKERFSLILESASTNQTSMYLCASRAPGQGSFSETQYFGPGTRLLVL.

This clone appeared a few times. The chain uses TRBV7-2 and TRBJ1-2; 9 bases match TRBD1. The CDR3 sequence is 14 residues long. Per the germline V gene, CDR1 is SGHTA and CDR2 is FQGNSA. V lost 0 bases and J lost 8; bases outside the gene matches: 4. Here the CDR3 reads CASSLAGQGNGYTF. CDR3 coding DNA: TGTGCCAGCAGCTTAGCAGGACAGGGGAACGGCTACACCTTC.

The J gene is TRBJ2-1, the V gene TRBV7-3; 7 nucleotides match TRBD2. V lost 2 bases and J lost 7; bases outside the gene matches: 5. The CDR3 sequence is 14 residues long. Germline-derived CDR1 and CDR2 are SGHTA and FQGTGA. CDR3 bases: TGTGCCAGCAGCTTATCCGGGGGGTTGAATGAGCAGTTCTTC. As protein: CASSLSGGLNEQFF. Full variable domain (missing parts from reference TRBV7-3 and TRBJ2-1): GAGVSQTPSNKVTEKGKYVELRCDPISGHTALYWYRQSLGQGPEFLIYFQGTGAADDSGLPNDRFFAVRPEGSVSTLKIQRTERGDSAVYLCASSLSGGLNEQFFGPGTRLTVL.

The chain recombines TRBV3-1 (or the pseudogene TRBV3-2) with TRBJ1-1; the D is unclear. This CDR3 is 13 amino acids long. Germline lookup yields CDR1 LGHDT and CDR2 YNNKEL (reference sequence). Deletions cut 1 base from V and 7 bases from J, with 10 bases between. CDR3 DNA: TGTGCCAGCAGCCAAGCGGGGAGCTATGAAGCTTTCTTT. Translating it yields CASSQAGSYEAFF.

The chain couples TRBV9 to TRBJ2-3, with 7 bases that match TRBD2. The CDR3 covers 11 residues. With 7 bases clipped from V and 7 bases from J, the junction kept 3 bases outside the gene matches. The V gene's germline CDR1 is SGDLS and CDR2 YYNGEE. CDR3 sequence: CASSSGYTQYF. The CDR3 DNA is TGTGCCAGCTCTAGCGGATATACGCAGTATTTT.

This clone was seen repeatedly, ten times or more. The chain recombines TRBV5-4 with TRBJ1-1; 8 positions match TRBD1. Germline values: CDR1 SGHNT, CDR2 YYREEE (reference sequence). CDR3 length equals 12 residues. V gave up 5 bases and J gave up 8 bases; unmatched junction bases: 5. CDR3 bases: TGTGCCAGCAGTACAGGGGGGATGGAAGCTTTCTTT. It translates to CASSTGGMEAFF.

V and J are TRBV7-2 and TRBJ2-5; 9 bases are shared with TRBD2. This CDR3 is built from 14 residues. Germline V CDR1 and CDR2: SGHTA, FQGNSA. After removal of 5 bases from V and 5 bases from J, the junction contained 6 bases not matched to a gene. This CDR3 is CASSEGLAGETQYF. Written as DNA, the CDR3 is TGTGCCAGCAGCGAGGGACTAGCTGGCGAGACCCAGTACTTC.

This chain uses TRBV13 with TRBJ2-5; 8 nucleotides agree with TRBD1. Germline values: CDR1 PRHDT, CDR2 FYEKMQ (reference sequence). The CDR3 covers 12 residues. J gave up 5 bases and V 8 bases, and 4 bases lay outside the gene matches. The CDR3 spells CASQQGVETQYF. The CDR3, as DNA: TGTGCCAGCCAACAGGGGGTGGAGACCCAGTACTTC.

This chain joins TRBV11-1 and TRBJ2-3; TRBD2 agrees at 9 bases. This CDR3 has 14 amino acids. Losses at the gene ends were 7 bases for V and 4 bases for J; bases not matched to a gene: 6. Germline CDR1 and CDR2: SGHAT and FQDESV (reference sequence). The DNA for the CDR3 is TGTGCCAGCACTCCGGGACTAGCAGCAGATACGCAGTATTTT. This translates into CASTPGLAADTQYF.

This clone was counted only a few times. The rearrangement joins TRBV11-3 to TRBJ2-5; TRBD1 aligns across 11 bases. The CDR3 sequence is 18 residues long. Germline CDR1 reads SGHNT; CDR2 reads YENEEA. V trimming: 5 bases; J trimming: 1 base; junction bases outside the gene matches: 12. For the CDR3, the DNA is TGTGCCAGCAGCCCACACGGTGGGACAGGGGGTCTCCAAGAGACCCAGTACTTC. It encodes CASSPHGGTGGLQETQYF.

The chain employs TRBV6-4 and TRBJ2-6; 7 bases line up with TRBD1. The junction had 4 bases not matched to a gene; V was cut back by 2 bases and J by 3 bases. Per germline, CDR1 MRHNA and CDR2 SNTAGT. The CDR3 runs 16 residues. CDR3 bases: TGTGCCAGCAGTGACAAAGGGGGCTTTGGGGCCAACGTCCTGACTTTC. It is translated as CASSDKGGFGANVLTF.

This clone has a handful of counts. V is TRBV3-1 (or the pseudogene TRBV3-2) and J is TRBJ1-1; the D is unclear. This CDR3 contains 13 residues. V was trimmed by 2 bases and J by 11 bases, leaving 15 bases between them. The germline gives CDR1 LGHDT, CDR2 YNNKEL (reference sequence). This chain's CDR3 is CASSQFLTSIAFF. CDR3 in DNA: TGTGCCAGCAGCCAATTTTTGACATCTATCGCTTTCTTT.